The rows below give T cell receptor beta chains drawn from one sample of a study of PD-1 blockade in classical Hodgkin lymphoma. Using immunoSEQ multiplex PCR, the repertoire was profiled, and TCRdb retains in-frame clones only, with some absent. Of 47,000 or so clones in the sample, approximately 73% are singletons; the top ten hold 11%. The specimen comprised peripheral blood mononuclear cells (PBMCs), sampled at baseline. These receptor sequences come from a human donor with classical Hodgkin lymphoma. Each CDR3 is given with its conserved first and last residue. A D gene is named only where the DNA matches it firmly. Clone size is not always given. Where it is, it says once, few, many or a class for expanded clones.

DNA: TGCGCCAGCAGCTTTGGGGGTCCTTATGGCTACACCTTC
CDR3: CASSFGGPYGYTF
V: TRBV5-1
length: 13
size: .
D: .
J: TRBJ1-2

DNA: TGTGCCACCAGCAGTGGGACTCTAACCCCCACAGATACGCAGTATTTT
CDR3: CATSSGTLTPTDTQYF
V: TRBV15
length: 16
size: few
D: .
J: TRBJ2-3

DNA: TGTGCCAGCAGTTTATCGTGGCAGGGGGCTGGTTATGGCTACACCTTC
CDR3: CASSLSWQGAGYGYTF
V: TRBV27
length: 16
size: .
D: TRBD1
J: TRBJ1-2

DNA: TGCAGCGTTGAAGGTCCAGGGCGGTACAATGAGCAGTTCTTC
CDR3: CSVEGPGRYNEQFF
V: TRBV29-1
length: 14
size: .
D: .
J: TRBJ2-1

DNA: TGCGCCAGCAGCTTGGCCGCAGCTGACGAGCAGTACTTC
CDR3: CASSLAAADEQYF
V: TRBV5-1
length: 13
size: .
D: .
J: TRBJ2-7

DNA: TGTGCCAGCTCCGGGACTAGAAGAGAGGAGCAGTTCTTC
CDR3: CASSGTRREEQFF
V: TRBV11-3
length: 13
size: few
D: TRBD2
J: TRBJ2-1

DNA: TGCGCCAGCAGCCAACAGGGTCCCGGGGAGCTGTTTTTT
CDR3: CASSQQGPGELFF
V: TRBV5-1
length: 13
size: .
D: .
J: TRBJ2-2

DNA: TGTGCCAGCAGCCTGCGGCAGGGATGGACCGGGGAGCTGTTTTTT
CDR3: CASSLRQGWTGELFF
V: TRBV5-5
length: 15
size: .
D: .
J: TRBJ2-2

DNA: TGTGCCAGCAGCCCGACTCCGGGGTTTCCCTACGAGCAGTACTTC
CDR3: CASSPTPGFPYEQYF
V: TRBV11-3
length: 15
size: .
D: .
J: TRBJ2-7

DNA: TGCGCCAGCAGCTTGGGCAGCAGTAGCAATCAGCCCCAGCATTTT
CDR3: CASSLGSSSNQPQHF
V: TRBV5-1
length: 15
size: few
D: .
J: TRBJ1-5

DNA: TGTGCCAGTAGTATAAATCCACTCCACAATGAGCAGTTCTTC
CDR3: CASSINPLHNEQFF
V: TRBV19
length: 14
size: .
D: .
J: TRBJ2-1

DNA: TGTGCCAGCAGTGAGGGACAGTTGAACACTGAAGCTTTCTTT
CDR3: CASSEGQLNTEAFF
V: TRBV2
length: 14
size: few
D: TRBD1
J: TRBJ1-1

DNA: TGTGCCTGGAGCCAGGGCCAGAGCTCCTACAATGAGCAGTTCTTC
CDR3: CAWSQGQSSYNEQFF
V: TRBV30
length: 15
size: few
D: .
J: TRBJ2-1

DNA: TGTGCCAGCAGCCCAGGGACTACTAACTATGGCTACACCTTC
CDR3: CASSPGTTNYGYTF
V: TRBV14
length: 14
size: .
D: .
J: TRBJ1-2

DNA: TGTGCCAGCAGTTACCGGGCGGGGGCAACTAATGAAAAACTGTTTTTT
CDR3: CASSYRAGATNEKLFF
V: TRBV6-5
length: 16
size: .
D: .
J: TRBJ1-4

DNA: TGTGCCAGCAGTTACTCGATGGGTTTATACGAGCAGTACTTC
CDR3: CASSYSMGLYEQYF
V: TRBV6-5
length: 14
size: .
D: .
J: TRBJ2-7

DNA: TGCGCCAGCAGTGAGCCATCGACTAGCGGGAGGGCCCAGGACAATGAGCAGTTCTTC
CDR3: CASSEPSTSGRAQDNEQFF
V: TRBV10-1
length: 19
size: .
D: TRBD2
J: TRBJ2-1

DNA: TGTGCCAGCAGTTACTCGATGGGGAACGAAAAACTGTTTTTT
CDR3: CASSYSMGNEKLFF
V: TRBV6-6
length: 14
size: .
D: .
J: TRBJ1-4

DNA: TGTGCCAGTAGTCTCGGGAGGGGGGCGACCGGGGAGCTGTTTTTT
CDR3: CASSLGRGATGELFF
V: TRBV19
length: 15
size: .
D: TRBD2
J: TRBJ2-2

DNA: TGCGCCAGCAGCTTAGGGACTTCGAAGGCCGGGGAGCTGTTTTTT
CDR3: CASSLGTSKAGELFF
V: TRBV5-1
length: 15
size: .
D: .
J: TRBJ2-2

DNA: TGTGCCAGCAGTGAACTGGGGGGAAACATTCAGTACTTC
CDR3: CASSELGGNIQYF
V: TRBV2
length: 13
size: .
D: .
J: TRBJ2-4

DNA: TGTGCCAGCAGTGACTCCGGGACGCAGTATTTT
CDR3: CASSDSGTQYF
V: TRBV2
length: 11
size: .
D: .
J: TRBJ2-3

DNA: TGTGCCAGCAGCCCGGACAGGGGGTTTGTCGCCACTGAAGCTTTCTTT
CDR3: CASSPDRGFVATEAFF
V: TRBV7-8
length: 16
size: once
D: TRBD1
J: TRBJ1-1

DNA: TGCGCCAGCAGCTGGTCGGCGGGGTCCAACACAGATACGCAGTATTTT
CDR3: CASSWSAGSNTDTQYF
V: TRBV5-1
length: 16
size: .
D: .
J: TRBJ2-3

DNA: TGCGCCAGCAGCTCCGTCGGACTTCCGAACACTGAAGCTTTCTTT
CDR3: CASSSVGLPNTEAFF
V: TRBV5-1
length: 15
size: once
D: .
J: TRBJ1-1

DNA: TGTGCCAGCAGTGAAGGGGGTTTTGGATCACCCCTCCACTTT
CDR3: CASSEGGFGSPLHF
V: TRBV6-1
length: 14
size: .
D: .
J: TRBJ1-6

DNA: TGTGCCAGTGGGGTCTCTATGAACACTGAAGCTTTCTTT
CDR3: CASGVSMNTEAFF
V: TRBV19
length: 13
size: many
D: .
J: TRBJ1-1

DNA: TGCGCCAGCAGCATGGGACAAGACACAGATACGCAGTATTTT
CDR3: CASSMGQDTDTQYF
V: TRBV5-1
length: 14
size: .
D: .
J: TRBJ2-3

DNA: TGTGCCAGCAGCTTGTATCAGGGGATGACTGAAGCTTTCTTT
CDR3: CASSLYQGMTEAFF
V: TRBV11-2
length: 14
size: .
D: .
J: TRBJ1-1

DNA: TGTGCCAGCAGTTACGGCAGGGTGGGGAAAAAACTGTTTTTT
CDR3: CASSYGRVGKKLFF
V: TRBV6-5
length: 14
size: .
D: .
J: TRBJ1-4

DNA: TGTGCCAGTAGCCGGGACGGGGTTTGGGGTGAGCAGTTCTTC
CDR3: CASSRDGVWGEQFF
V: TRBV19
length: 14
size: .
D: .
J: TRBJ2-1

DNA: TGTGCCAGCAGCTTGGGGGCAGGTGACTACGAGCAGTACTTC
CDR3: CASSLGAGDYEQYF
V: TRBV7-3
length: 14
size: .
D: .
J: TRBJ2-7

DNA: TGTGCCAGCAGCAAAGGTGGGAGTTGGGGCACCGGGGAGCTGTTTTTT
CDR3: CASSKGGSWGTGELFF
V: TRBV5-4
length: 16
size: .
D: .
J: TRBJ2-2

DNA: TGCGCCAGCAGCTTTGGGGGGACGGGTGGCAATGAGCAGTTCTTC
CDR3: CASSFGGTGGNEQFF
V: TRBV5-1
length: 15
size: .
D: .
J: TRBJ2-1

DNA: TGCGCCAGCAGCTCCTCCCAACAGGGGTCGGACAAAAACATTCAGTACTTC
CDR3: CASSSSQQGSDKNIQYF
V: TRBV5-1
length: 17
size: .
D: TRBD1
J: TRBJ2-4